One and the same sample provided the 18 T cell receptor beta chains below, sequenced in a study of cytomegalovirus exposure and HLA in healthy donors (dated 2017 in TCRdb). The method behind the library was the immunoSEQ multiplex PCR assay. For the multiplex PCR, a mixture combining 60 forward primers for TCR Vbeta segments and 13 reverse primers for TCR Jbeta segments was used. Not all clones reach the TCRdb copy of this immuneACCESS table, which keeps in-frame sequences only. Checked studies attribute under half of the gap to unresolved V genes and leave the rest unexplained. The sample records roughly 120,000 clones, around 77% of which are singletons. 5% to 5.5% of the sample goes to the ten largest clones. Sample: PBMCs. The receptors stem from a woman in her thirties in good health and CMV-seropositive.

This clone was detected a few times. This sequence joins TRBV10-3 and TRBJ2-1, with a possible D match to TRBD2 (7 bases). Looked up from germline, CDR1 is ENHRY and CDR2 is SYGVKD. CDR3 length: 17 residues. V shed 3 bases and J shed 0 bases, with 15 bases lying between them. CDR3: CAISDGGASYSYNEQFF. In DNA form, the CDR3 reads TGTGCCATCAGTGATGGGGGGGCTAGCTACTCCTACAATGAGCAGTTCTTC.

This CDR3 reads CASSIEMTVYQPQHF. CDR3 coding DNA: TGTGCCAGTAGTATAGAAATGACAGTCTATCAGCCCCAGCATTTT. This chain uses TRBV19 with TRBJ1-5; the D gene is possibly TRBD1 (5 bases). Germline V CDR1 and CDR2: LNHDA, SQIVND (reference sequence). CDR3 size: 15 residues. Trimming removed 0 bases from V and 5 bases from J, with 11 bases in between.

The chain uses TRBV4-1 and TRBJ2-7; TRBD2 matches 9 bases. The CDR3 consists of 15 residues. Germline loops: CDR1 MGHRA, CDR2 YSYEKL. The V and J ends lost 0 bases and 2 bases, in that order; junction bases with no gene match: 2. This chain's CDR3 is CASSQDPSGTYEQYF. CDR3 sequence (DNA): TGCGCCAGCAGCCAAGACCCTAGCGGGACCTACGAGCAGTACTTC.

This clone occurred a few times. V usage is TRBV29-1 and J usage is TRBJ1-5, with 10 bases fitting TRBD1. The CDR3 is 13 residues long. V was pared by 6 bases and J by 5 bases, with 4 bases of the junction left unmatched. The germline gives CDR1 SQVTM, CDR2 ANQGSEA. DNA of the CDR3: TGCAGCGTCTCCGGGACAGGGGATCAGCCCCAGCATTTT. Its protein product is CSVSGTGDQPQHF.

This clone appeared a single time. The chain links TRBV6-5 to TRBJ2-2, with D perhaps TRBD2 (6 bases). Trimming left V 5 bases short and J 4 bases short, with 14 bases between. There are 15 residues in the CDR3. Germline V gene data show CDR1 as MNHEY and CDR2 as SVGAGI. CDR3 coding DNA: TGTGCCAGCAGTAAGAGCGGGTCGTTCACCGGGGAGCTGTTTTTT. It codes for CASSKSGSFTGELFF.

The CDR3 reads CASSSGTGGLYGYTF. In DNA form, the CDR3 reads TGTGCCAGCTCATCCGGGACAGGGGGCCTCTATGGCTACACCTTC. This chain joins TRBV18 and TRBJ1-2, with 12 bases aligning to TRBD1. There are 15 residues in the CDR3. Germline trimming cut 5 bases from V and 4 bases from J; bases unmatched to any gene: 5. Germline V gene sequence: CDR1 KGHSH, CDR2 LQKENI.

This clone has just one count. The rearrangement joins TRBV2 to TRBJ1-1; D uncertain. V was pared by 6 bases and J by 0 bases, with 11 bases between. The germline CDR1 and CDR2 sequences are SNHLY and FYNNEI. The CDR3 sequence is 14 residues long. The CDR3 DNA reads TGTGCCAGCAGGTTCGAGATTATGAACACTGAAGCTTTCTTT. Translation: CASRFEIMNTEAFF. The whole variable domain, remainder taken from reference TRBV2 and TRBJ1-1, is EPEVTQTPSHQVTQMGQEVILRCVPISNHLYFYWYRQILGQKVEFLVSFYNNEISEKSEIFDDQFSVERPDGSNFTLKIRSTKLEDSAMYFCASRFEIMNTEAFFGQGTRLTVV.

The chain couples TRBV6-5 to TRBJ2-1; D gene uncertain. The CDR3 runs 14 residues. Germline V gene lookup returns CDR1 MNHEY and CDR2 SVGAGI. Trimming removed 0 bases from V and 7 bases from J, with 10 bases in between. CDR3 in amino acids: CASSYSPGWNEQFF. In DNA form, the CDR3 reads TGTGCCAGCAGTTACTCCCCCGGGTGGAATGAGCAGTTCTTC.

This chain connects TRBV5-6 to TRBJ1-2, with a tentative D call TRBD1 (6 bases). With 4 bases removed from V and 5 bases from J, the gap between germline ends came to 9 bases. There are 12 residues in the CDR3. Germline CDR1 and CDR2: SGHDT and YYEEEE. CDR3 sequence: CASSDDRYGYTF. As DNA, the CDR3 is TGTGCCAGCAGCGACGACAGGTATGGCTACACCTTC.

The rearrangement uses TRBV18 and TRBJ1-1; TRBD1 is a possible D gene (5 bases). From germline, CDR1 is KGHSH and CDR2 LQKENI. The length of the CDR3 is 12 residues. Deletions cut 5 bases from V and 4 bases from J, with 8 bases between. The CDR3 DNA sequence: TGTGCCAGCTCAGACCAGGGCACTGAAGCTTTCTTT. It specifies CASSDQGTEAFF.

This chain joins TRBV5-6 and TRBJ1-5, with TRBD1 as a possible D gene (5 bases). V lost 0 bases and J 5 bases, leaving 9 bases between the germline ends. Germline CDR1 reads SGHDT; CDR2 reads YYEEEE. The CDR3 runs to 14 residues. Written as DNA, the CDR3 is TGTGCCAGCAGCTTGGATGGGGGGGATCAGCCCCAGCATTTT. As protein: CASSLDGGDQPQHF.

The chain has TRBV6-5 and TRBJ1-1, with D maybe TRBD1 (6 bases). Trimming cost V 5 bases and J 7 bases, with 17 bases left between them. The CDR3 extends over 14 amino acids. CDR1 is MNHEY and CDR2 is SVGAGI in the germline V gene. CDR3 DNA: TGTGCCAGCAGTCCCCCCGGGGGGGGCGGTGAAGCTTTCTTT. Translated: CASSPPGGGGEAFF.

The chain joins TRBV5-4 to TRBJ1-1; D remains ambiguous. Trimming left V 1 base short and J 1 base short, with 8 bases between. The CDR3 is 14 amino acids. The germline gives CDR1 SGHNT, CDR2 YYREEE (reference sequence). The CDR3 DNA reads as TGTGCCAGCAGCTTGACCCCAGAGAACACTGAAGCTTTCTTT. It translates to CASSLTPENTEAFF.

This clone was counted a single time. V and J are TRBV2 and TRBJ1-1, with 7 bases fitting TRBD1. With 10 bases clipped from V and 3 bases from J, the junction kept 5 bases outside the gene matches. The length of the CDR3 is 12 residues. Germline V lookup: CDR1 SNHLY, CDR2 FYNNEI. CDR3 coding DNA: TGTGCCACCGAGACAGGGTACACTGAAGCTTTCTTT. It encodes CATETGYTEAFF.

The V call is TRBV30, the J call TRBJ2-7; D gene uncertain. V was trimmed by 0 bases and J by 3 bases, leaving 15 bases between them. This CDR3 spans 15 amino acids. The germline CDR1 and CDR2 sequences are GTSNPN and SVGIG (reference sequence). CDR3 sequence reads: CAWSVSGISRYEQYF. CDR3 sequence (DNA): TGTGCCTGGAGTGTATCAGGAATATCACGCTACGAGCAGTACTTC.

The chain joins TRBV4-1 to TRBJ2-1, with 14 nucleotides matching TRBD2. The V gene end was trimmed by 1 base and the J gene end by 9 bases; junction bases not matched to a gene: 2. The CDR3 sequence is 15 residues long. Germline values: CDR1 MGHRA, CDR2 YSYEKL. The CDR3 region is CASSQGTSGRSEQFF. Here the CDR3 DNA reads TGCGCCAGCAGCCAAGGGACTAGCGGGAGGTCTGAGCAGTTCTTC.

The CDR3 bases are TGTGCCAGCAGTTACTCTCGTGTGTCGGGGTTCGATGAGCAGTTCTTC. This gives the protein CASSYSRVSGFDEQFF. V gene TRBV6-6 combines with J gene TRBJ2-1; TRBD2 is a possible D gene (5 bases). The CDR3 loop spans 16 amino acids. Trimming left V 0 bases short and J 8 bases short, with 17 bases between. Germline V gene data show CDR1 as MNHNY and CDR2 as SVGAGI (reference sequence).

The chain employs TRBV6-1 and TRBJ1-1; D perhaps matches TRBD1 (5 bases). V lost 7 bases and J 0 bases, leaving 9 bases between the germline ends. The germline gives CDR1 MNHNS, CDR2 SASEGT. CDR3 size: 13 residues. The CDR3 sequence: CASTRQLNTEAFF. CDR3 sequence (DNA): TGTGCCAGCACGAGACAGCTGAACACTGAAGCTTTCTTT.